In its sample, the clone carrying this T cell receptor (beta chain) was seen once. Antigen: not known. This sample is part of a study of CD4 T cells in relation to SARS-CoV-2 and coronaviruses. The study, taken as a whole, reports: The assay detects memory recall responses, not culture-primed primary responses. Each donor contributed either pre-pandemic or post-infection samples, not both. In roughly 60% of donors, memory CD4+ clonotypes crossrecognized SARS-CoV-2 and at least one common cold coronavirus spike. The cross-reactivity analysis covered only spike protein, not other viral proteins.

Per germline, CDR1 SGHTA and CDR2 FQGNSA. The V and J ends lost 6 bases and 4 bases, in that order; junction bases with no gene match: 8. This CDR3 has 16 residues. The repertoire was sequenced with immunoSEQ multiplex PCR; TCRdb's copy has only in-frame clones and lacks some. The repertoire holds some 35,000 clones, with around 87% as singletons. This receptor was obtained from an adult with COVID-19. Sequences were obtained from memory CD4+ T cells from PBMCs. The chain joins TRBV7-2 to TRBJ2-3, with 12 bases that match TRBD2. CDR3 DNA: TGTGCCAGCAGAAAAGGACTAGCGGGGAGCTCAGATACGCAGTATTTT. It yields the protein CASRKGLAGSSDTQYF.